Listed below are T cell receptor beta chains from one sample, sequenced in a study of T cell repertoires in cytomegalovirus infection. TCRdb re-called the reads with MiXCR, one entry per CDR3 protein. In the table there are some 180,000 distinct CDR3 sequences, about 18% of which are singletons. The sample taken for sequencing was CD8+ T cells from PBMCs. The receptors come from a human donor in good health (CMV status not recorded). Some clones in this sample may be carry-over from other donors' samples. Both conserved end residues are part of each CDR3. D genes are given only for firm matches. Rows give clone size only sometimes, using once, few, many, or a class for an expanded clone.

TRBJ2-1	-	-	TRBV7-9	CASSPSGVHNEQFF	TGTGCCAGCAGCCCCTCCGGAGTACACAATGAGCAGTTCTTC
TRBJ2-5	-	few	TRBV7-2	CASSLGGGLQETQYF	TGTGCCAGCAGTTTGGGGGGGGGGCTACAAGAGACCCAGTACTTC
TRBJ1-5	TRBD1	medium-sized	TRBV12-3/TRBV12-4	CASSLGTGHNQPQHF	TGTGCCAGCAGTTTGGGGACAGGGCACAATCAGCCCCAGCATTTT
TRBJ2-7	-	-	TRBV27	CASSSRGSEQYF	TGTGCCAGCAGTTCCAGGGGTTCCGAGCAGTACTTC
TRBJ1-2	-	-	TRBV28	CASIDGYYGYTF	TGTGCCAGCATCGACGGATACTATGGCTACACCTTC
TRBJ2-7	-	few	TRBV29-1	CSVEFRDGYEQYF	TGCAGCGTCGAATTCCGGGACGGCTACGAGCAGTACTTC
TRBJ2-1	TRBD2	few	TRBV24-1	CATSDLMSGGAWNEQFF	TGTGCCACCAGTGATTTGATGAGCGGGGGGGCCTGGAATGAGCAGTTCTTC
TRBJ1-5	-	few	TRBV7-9	CASSPEGDVAQHF	TGTGCCAGCAGCCCCGAGGGAGACGTGGCCCAGCATTTT
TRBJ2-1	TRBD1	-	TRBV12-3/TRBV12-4	CASSLSRGYNEQFF	TGTGCCAGCAGTTTGTCCAGGGGGTACAATGAGCAGTTCTTC
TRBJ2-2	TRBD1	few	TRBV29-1	CSVEDLGDRGPGELFF	TGCAGCGTTGAAGATCTAGGAGACAGGGGGCCCGGGGAGCTGTTTTTT
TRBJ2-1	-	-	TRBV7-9	CASSLQGLDNEQFF	TGTGCCAGCAGCTTACAGGGGTTGGACAATGAGCAGTTCTTC
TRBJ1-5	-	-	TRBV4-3	CASSHRSNQPQHF	TGCGCCAGCAGCCACCGTAGCAATCAGCCCCAGCATTTT
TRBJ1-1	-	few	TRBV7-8	CASSLEVAGKSEAFF	TGTGCCAGCAGCTTAGAGGTTGCAGGGAAAAGTGAAGCTTTCTTT
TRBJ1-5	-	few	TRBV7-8	CASSPLRQGILPQHF	TGTGCCAGCAGCCCCCTGAGGCAGGGAATTTTACCCCAGCATTTT
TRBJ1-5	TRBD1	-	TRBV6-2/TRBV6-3	CATMGQGGNQPQHF	TGTGCCACTATGGGACAGGGAGGTAATCAGCCCCAGCATTTT
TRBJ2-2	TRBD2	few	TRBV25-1	CASSEPSGGRVGELFF	TGTGCCAGCAGTGAACCTAGCGGGGGCCGCGTGGGGGAGCTGTTTTTT
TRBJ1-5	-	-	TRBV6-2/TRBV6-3	CASSSPGAGDQPQHF	TGTGCCAGCAGCTCCCCAGGGGCGGGCGATCAGCCCCAGCATTTT
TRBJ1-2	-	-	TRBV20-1	CSARDFGEQRILNYGYTF	TGCAGTGCTAGAGACTTCGGGGAGCAAAGGATCCTAAACTATGGCTACACCTTC
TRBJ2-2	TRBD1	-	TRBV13	CASRDRGFPTGELFF	TGTGCCAGCCGAGACAGGGGGTTCCCCACCGGGGAGCTGTTTTTT
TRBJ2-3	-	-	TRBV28	CASSFGELSTDTQYF	TGTGCCAGCAGTTTTGGGGAGTTGAGCACAGATACGCAGTATTTT
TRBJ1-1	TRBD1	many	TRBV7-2	CASSSNRGMNTEAFF	TGTGCCAGCAGCTCAAACAGGGGCATGAACACTGAAGCTTTCTTT
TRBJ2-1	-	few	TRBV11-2	CASGVGGNEQFF	TGTGCCAGCGGAGTAGGGGGGAATGAGCAGTTCTTC